The T cell receptor beta chain under discussion was sequenced for a study of blood T cell repertoires in COVID-19. For the study at large: Sample material is recorded as cDNA or gDNA derived from T cells, B-cell-depleted T cells, or PBMCs.

Using immunoSEQ multiplex PCR, the repertoire was profiled, and TCRdb retains in-frame clones only, with some absent. The sample has under 250,000 clones; around nine tenths are singletons. The CDR3 is 14 residues long. The germline V gene has CDR1 SQVTM and CDR2 ANQGSEA. Trimming took 1 base from V and 4 from J, leaving 13 bases between them. The V gene is TRBV29-1, the J gene TRBJ1-2; D is possibly TRBD1 (6 bases). The origin of this receptor is a man between 25 and 39 years old with COVID-19, enrolled during active disease. The sequenced sample consisted of peripheral blood. This chain's CDR3 is CSVEALVTGYGYTF. In DNA, the CDR3 is TGCAGCGTTGAAGCCCTCGTGACAGGCTATGGCTACACCTTC.